The clone carrying this T cell receptor (beta chain) was seen only a few times. Antigen specificity is unknown. CDR1 is SGHRS, CDR2 YFSETQ, per germline. The CDR3 has 15 residues. Between the trimmed V and J ends, which lost 6 bases and 2 bases, there was a span of 17 bases. This sample stems from a study of CD8 T cells in ankylosing spondylitis. TCRdb re-called the 5' RACE reads with MiXCR, one entry per CDR3 protein. The sample consists of 750,000 to 850,000 distinct CDR3 sequences, 12% of them appearing once. Study results and limitations: A motif in TCR beta, a set of seven to nine highly homologous variants, appeared characteristic of ankylosing spondylitis blood.

J is TRBJ1-1 and V is TRBV5-1; D is ambiguous. This clonotype was obtained from a male donor with ankylosing spondylitis. The sequenced sample was blood, either unsorted or a sorted T cell fraction (not recorded which). Written as DNA, the CDR3 is TGCGCCAGCAACAAGCTGGGAACCATCAACACTGAAGCTTTCTTT. Protein product: CASNKLGTINTEAFF.